The 5 T cell receptor beta chains listed next were all sequenced from one sample in a study of Ad26.COV2.S vaccination and SARS-CoV-2 variants. Stated treatment: around 19 received Ad26.COV2.S at low or high dose, single or two shots; several received placebo; per-sample allocation not given. Sampling took place 63 days after the first vaccine or placebo injection. Produced via immunoSEQ multiplex PCR; TCRdb's table is partial and in-frame only. Among fewer than 500,000 clones listed, roughly 90% were seen once. This sample comprised peripheral blood, obtained in a trial of Ad26.COV2.S vaccine versus placebo. Source of these receptors: a person between 18 and 60 years old who received the Ad26.COV2.S COVID-19 vaccine or a placebo.

CDR3 sequence (DNA): TGTGCTAGTGGTTTGAGGACTTTAGATACGCAGTATTTT. It specifies CASGLRTLDTQYF. The chain couples TRBV12-5 to TRBJ2-3; perhaps TRBD2 as D (5 bases). CDR3 length equals 13 residues. With 2 bases removed from V and 5 bases from J, the gap between germline ends came to 8 bases. The V gene's germline CDR1 is LGHNT and CDR2 FRNRAP.

Regarding this clone: The identical CDR3 is also encoded by other nucleotide sequences in the sample. This chain links TRBV11-2 with TRBJ2-7; 12 bases line up with TRBD2. The CDR3 covers 15 residues. The germline V gene has CDR1 SGHAT and CDR2 FQNNGV. V lost 3 bases, J lost 1 base, and 1 base stayed unmatched. The CDR3 sequence: CASSLGLAGSYEQYF. CDR3 nucleotides: TGTGCCAGCAGCTTGGGACTAGCGGGTTCCTACGAGCAGTACTTC.

The chain has TRBV3-1 (or the pseudogene TRBV3-2) and TRBJ2-7; 7 bases are a match to TRBD1. Germline-derived CDR1 and CDR2 are LGHDT and YNNKEL (reference sequence). This CDR3 has 13 residues. The junction had 5 bases not matched to a gene; V was cut back by 6 bases and J by 3 bases. The CDR3 bases are TGTGCCAGCAGACGACAGGGCAGCTACGAGCAGTACTTC. Translated: CASRRQGSYEQYF.

The rearrangement uses TRBV19 and TRBJ1-1; 7 bases map to TRBD1. V lost 0 bases, J lost 11 bases, and 6 bases stayed unmatched. Germline assignment: CDR1 LNHDA and CDR2 SQIVND (reference sequence). The CDR3 runs 13 residues. The DNA for the CDR3 is TGTGCCAGTAGTATAGAGGAGGGGGCATCGGCTTTCTTT. Encoded protein: CASSIEEGASAFF.

The chain links TRBV30 to TRBJ2-3; the D is unclear. Trimming took off 0 bases at V and 4 bases at J, with 8 bases between the two ends. Germline V gene data show CDR1 as GTSNPN and CDR2 as SVGIG (reference sequence). The CDR3 is made up of 13 amino acids. Here the CDR3 reads CAWSVDAPDTQYF. CDR3 coding DNA: TGTGCCTGGAGTGTAGATGCTCCAGATACGCAGTATTTT.